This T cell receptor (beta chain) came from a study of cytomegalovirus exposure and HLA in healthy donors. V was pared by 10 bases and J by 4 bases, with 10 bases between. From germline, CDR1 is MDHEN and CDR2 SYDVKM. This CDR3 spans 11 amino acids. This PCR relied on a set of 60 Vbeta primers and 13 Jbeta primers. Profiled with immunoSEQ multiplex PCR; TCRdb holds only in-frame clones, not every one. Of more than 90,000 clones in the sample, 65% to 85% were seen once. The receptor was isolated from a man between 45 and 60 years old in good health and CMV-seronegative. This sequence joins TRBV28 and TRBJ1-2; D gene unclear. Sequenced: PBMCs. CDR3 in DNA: TGTGCCACCGCCGCGTTCTATGGCTACACCTTC. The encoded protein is CATAAFYGYTF.